This T cell receptor beta chain was recovered during a study of CD8+ T cells in alopecia areata. The treatment here: oral pan-JAK inhibitor, 5-10 mg twice daily. This CDR3 has 15 residues. Germline V CDR1 and CDR2: GTSNPN, SVGIG (reference sequence). V gave up 1 base and J gave up 4 bases, with 16 bases separating them. Following RNA extraction, reverse transcription yielded cDNA that acted as the sequencing template. Clones were sequenced by immunoSEQ multiplex PCR, and TCRdb holds only the in-frame ones, with some missing. The repertoire holds about 190,000 clones, with 45% to 65% as singletons. V is TRBV30 and J is TRBJ1-2; D remains ambiguous. This material consisted of CD4+ T cells sorted from blood, taken at week 4, from a patient treated with tofacitinib. The TCR was taken from a human donor with alopecia areata. The CDR3 loop reads CAWSATIAQLYGYTF. CDR3 coding DNA: TGTGCCTGGAGTGCTACAATTGCACAGCTCTATGGCTACACCTTC.